This T cell receptor beta chain derives from a study of cytomegalovirus exposure and HLA in healthy donors. Study as a whole: It was reported in a later analysis that the 90 to 150 validation repertoires used the same platform as the approximately 670 first-cohort repertoires. Overall study findings and caveats: TCR sequences were mostly rare, though some public TCRs occurred in many donors.

Assay: immunoSEQ multiplex PCR; the TCRdb copy retains only in-frame clones and omits some. Of 150,000 to 200,000 clones in the sample, 80% to 85% are singletons; the top ten hold roughly 10%. CDR1 and CDR2 (germline): SGDLS, YYNGEE. The V segment lost 0 bases and the J segment 8 bases; nucleotides outside the gene matches: 8. This CDR3 comprises 15 residues. Of note for this clone: Its target is not known.

The donors were members of the approximately 120-subject validation cohort (separate from the approximately 670-subject first cohort). The V gene is TRBV9, the J gene TRBJ2-1; 7 bases are shared with TRBD2. The sample taken for sequencing was PBMCs. This receptor was obtained from a man in his thirties or forties in good health and CMV-seropositive. Written as DNA, the CDR3 is TGTGCCAGCAGCGTAGAGTCGGGGGGTCGGGATGAGCAGTTCTTC. Its translation: CASSVESGGRDEQFF.